This TCR beta chain was profiled in a study of CD4+ T cells in melanoma. The study, taken as a whole, reports: A reported correlation linked neoantigen-specific CD4+ T cells to CD8+, macrophage and B cell function. Neoantigen-specific CD4+ T cells in melanoma reportedly had diverse differentiation states.

As to this clone: Antigen unknown. The sample holds other DNA sequences that translate to the same CDR3.

The V gene lost 3 bases and the J gene lost 6 bases, with 16 bases spanning the gap. The CDR3 consists of 15 residues. In germline, CDR1 is SGHAT, CDR2 FQDESV (reference sequence). Libraries were prepared by immunoSEQ multiplex PCR; TCRdb keeps only in-frame clonotypes and omits some of them. The sample lists tens of thousands of clones; roughly two thirds were seen once. Sequencing input: tumor tissue. The gene calls are TRBV11-1 and TRBJ2-3, with no clear D. This TCR came from a human donor with melanoma. The CDR3: CASSLPRLVPDTQYF. In nucleotides, the CDR3 is TGTGCCAGCAGCTTGCCCCGACTGGTACCGGATACGCAGTATTTT.